Given below is one T cell receptor beta chain in context. Its target is not known. These data are taken from a study of CXCR3-negative and CXCR3-positive naive CD8 T cells. About the study: With about 1.5 +/- 0.3 million reads per library, the TRB reads numbered around 130 million in total.

Triplicate sorting captured approximately 290,000 cells each from every CD8+ T cell subset. Within the CD8+ T cell compartment, naive cells were CD45RO-CCR7+CD27+CD95-. Findings and caveats of the study: More hydrophobic TRB CDR3s were found in CXCR3-positive naive cells than in CXCR3-negative naive cells. Naive subsets were similarly diverse, while memory CD8+ repertoires were much less diverse.

The method, 5' RACE with UMI labels, was used to prepare the TRB cDNA libraries. TCRdb processed the 5' RACE reads again and assigns one entry to each CDR3 protein, with no DNA. This sample contains about 84,000 distinct CDR3 sequences. The material sequenced was naive CXCR3+ CD8+ T cells from blood. As to subset: CD45RO-CCR7+CD27+CD95- naive CD8+ T cells expressing CXCR3 (TNR3+). The sequence derives from a human donor in good health. Some clones in this sample may be carry-over from other donors' samples.

The CDR3 spells CSVDGGETYEQYF. The chain carries TRBV29-1 and TRBJ2-7; there is no DNA to check the TCRdb D call of TRBD1. The germline V gene encodes CDR1 SQVTM and CDR2 ANQGSEA. The CDR3 covers 13 residues.